This T cell receptor (beta chain) was sequenced in a study of tissue T cells after allogeneic stem cell transplantation. Background on the study: Tissue samples with histologically apparent lymphocytes on H&E review were prioritized for sequencing.

This table comes from immunoSEQ multiplex PCR, and its TCRdb copy is limited to in-frame clones, with some not included. The repertoire holds 3,000 to 4,000 clones, with 74% as singletons. V shed 4 bases and J 5 bases; nucleotides not matched to a gene: 2. CDR3 length: 13 residues. Germline V gives CDR1 SGHVS, CDR2 FQNEAQ. This research-autopsy study prospectively enrolled adult allogeneic hematopoietic cell transplant recipients with steroid-refractory graft-versus-host disease. Several lines of graft-versus-host disease therapy were given to all patients, all with gastrointestinal involvement. Median post-mortem interval was roughly 9.5 hours for GI, liver, skin and lymphoid tissues.

The chain uses TRBV7-8 and TRBJ1-1, with TRBD1 matching 9 bases. Source: left colon tissue, taken at autopsy. The receptor was isolated from a male patient aged 60 or older with steroid-refractory graft-versus-host disease after an allogeneic stem cell transplant. Some T cells may be supplied by the graft donor. The CDR3 DNA follows: TGTGCCAGCAGCTGGGACAGGGCAACTGAAGCTTTCTTT. It codes for CASSWDRATEAFF.